This TCR beta chain emerged from a study of beta chain features in type 1 diabetes. The overall study: Healthy donors and patients had similar age, gender and cell yields. Notes on the study in general: Moderate yet significant TCRB CDR3 shortening was seen in Type 1 diabetes patients in all four CD4+ subsets. For TCRB rearrangement, an influence of HLA type remained unresolved here.

Remarks on this clone: The antigen remains unidentified.

The V and J ends lost 8 bases and 0 bases, in that order; junction bases with no gene match: 0. Germline V gene data show CDR1 as MNHNY and CDR2 as SVGAGI (reference sequence). CDR3 size: 13 residues. One heparinised blood draw averaging approximately 0.11 L was given by each donor. Sequenced material consisted of expressed TCRB transcripts (all of the isolated RNA was reverse transcribed). Repertoires were generated with immunoSEQ multiplex PCR, while TCRdb's copy carries only in-frame clones and drops some. Of about 340,000 clones in the sample, roughly 9% were seen once. This clonotype was obtained from a man aged 30-40 years with type 1 diabetes. The genes are TRBV6-6 and TRBJ2-7; 11 nucleotides align to TRBD1. Specimen: central memory CD4+ T cells from blood. The CDR3 DNA follows: TGTGCCAGCGGGACAGGGGGCTCCTACGAGCAGTACTTC. This sequence encodes CASGTGGSYEQYF.